This T cell receptor (beta chain) emerged from a study of beta chain features in type 1 diabetes. General study points: Shortening of TCRB CDR3s, moderate but significant, appeared in all four CD4+ subsets of Type 1 diabetes patients. In these data, an HLA type influence on TCRB rearrangement remained unresolved. PCR might favor shorter templates, equally in patients and controls. Since sequencing was performed on cDNA, cells with high TCR expression could be over-represented.

Populations isolated by sorting all had purity greater than 95%. This CDR3 is built from 18 residues. V was clipped by 4 bases and J by 1 base; unmatched bases: 12. Germline V gives CDR1 MNHNS, CDR2 SASEGT. As every portion of the isolated RNA was reverse transcribed, the sequencing read expressed TCRB transcripts. Assay: immunoSEQ multiplex PCR; the TCRdb copy retains only in-frame clones and omits some. The sample lists hundreds of thousands of clones; around 15% were seen once. Comments on this clone: Antigen: not known.

Sequencing was done on a sample of naive CD4+ T cells from blood. This clonotype originated in a man aged 18 to 30 with type 1 diabetes. The rearrangement uses TRBV6-1 and TRBJ2-5, with 10 bases that match TRBD2. The CDR3 loop is CASSGNSGLATFQETQYF. The DNA for the CDR3 is TGTGCCAGCAGTGGCAATTCGGGACTAGCGACCTTCCAAGAGACCCAGTACTTC.